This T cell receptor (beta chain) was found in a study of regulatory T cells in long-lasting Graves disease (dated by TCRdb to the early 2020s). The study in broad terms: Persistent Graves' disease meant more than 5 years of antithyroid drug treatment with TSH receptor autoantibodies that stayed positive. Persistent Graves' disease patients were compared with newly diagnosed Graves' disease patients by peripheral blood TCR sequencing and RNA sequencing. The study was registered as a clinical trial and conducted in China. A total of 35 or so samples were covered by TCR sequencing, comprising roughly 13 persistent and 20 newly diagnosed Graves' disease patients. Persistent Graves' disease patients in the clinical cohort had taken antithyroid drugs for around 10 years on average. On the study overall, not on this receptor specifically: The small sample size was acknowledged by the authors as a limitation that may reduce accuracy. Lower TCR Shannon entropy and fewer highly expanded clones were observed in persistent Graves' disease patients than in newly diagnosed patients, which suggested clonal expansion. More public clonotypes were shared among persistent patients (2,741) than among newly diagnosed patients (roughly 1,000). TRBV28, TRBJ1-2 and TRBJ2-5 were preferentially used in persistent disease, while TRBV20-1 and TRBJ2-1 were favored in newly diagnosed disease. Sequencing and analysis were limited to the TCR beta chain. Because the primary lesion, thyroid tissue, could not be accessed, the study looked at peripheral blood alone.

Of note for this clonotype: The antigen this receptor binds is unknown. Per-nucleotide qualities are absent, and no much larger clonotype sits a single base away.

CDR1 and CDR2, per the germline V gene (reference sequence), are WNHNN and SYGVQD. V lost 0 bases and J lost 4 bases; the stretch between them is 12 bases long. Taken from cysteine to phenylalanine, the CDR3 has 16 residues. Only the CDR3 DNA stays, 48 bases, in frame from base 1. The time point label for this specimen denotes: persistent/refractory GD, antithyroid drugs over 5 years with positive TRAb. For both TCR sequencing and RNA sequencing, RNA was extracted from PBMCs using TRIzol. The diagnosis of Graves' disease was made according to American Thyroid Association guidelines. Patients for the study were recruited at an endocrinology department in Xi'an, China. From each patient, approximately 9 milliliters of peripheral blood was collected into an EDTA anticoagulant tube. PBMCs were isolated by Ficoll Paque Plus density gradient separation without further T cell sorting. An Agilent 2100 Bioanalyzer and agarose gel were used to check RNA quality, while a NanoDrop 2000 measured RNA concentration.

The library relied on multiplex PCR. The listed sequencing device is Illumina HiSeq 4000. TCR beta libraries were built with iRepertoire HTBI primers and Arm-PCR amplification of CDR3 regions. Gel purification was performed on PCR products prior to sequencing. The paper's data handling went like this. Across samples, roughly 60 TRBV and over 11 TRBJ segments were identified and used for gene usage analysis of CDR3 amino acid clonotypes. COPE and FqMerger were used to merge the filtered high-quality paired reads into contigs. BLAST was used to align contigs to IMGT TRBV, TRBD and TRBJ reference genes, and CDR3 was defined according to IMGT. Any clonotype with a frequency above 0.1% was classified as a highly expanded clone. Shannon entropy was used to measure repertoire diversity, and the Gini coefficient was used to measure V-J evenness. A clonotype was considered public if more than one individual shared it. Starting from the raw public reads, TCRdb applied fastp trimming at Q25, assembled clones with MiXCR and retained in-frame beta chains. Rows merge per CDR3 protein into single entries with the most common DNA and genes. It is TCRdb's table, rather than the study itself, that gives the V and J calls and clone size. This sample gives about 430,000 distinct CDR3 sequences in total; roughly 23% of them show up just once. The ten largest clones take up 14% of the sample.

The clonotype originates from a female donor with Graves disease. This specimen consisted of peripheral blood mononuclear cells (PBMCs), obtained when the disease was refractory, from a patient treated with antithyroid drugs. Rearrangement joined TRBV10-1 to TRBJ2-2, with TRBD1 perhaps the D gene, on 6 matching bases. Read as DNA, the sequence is TGCGCCAGCAGTGAGTCCCTGGGGGCGGCCACCGGGGAGCTGTTTTTT. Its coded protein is CASSESLGAATGELFF.